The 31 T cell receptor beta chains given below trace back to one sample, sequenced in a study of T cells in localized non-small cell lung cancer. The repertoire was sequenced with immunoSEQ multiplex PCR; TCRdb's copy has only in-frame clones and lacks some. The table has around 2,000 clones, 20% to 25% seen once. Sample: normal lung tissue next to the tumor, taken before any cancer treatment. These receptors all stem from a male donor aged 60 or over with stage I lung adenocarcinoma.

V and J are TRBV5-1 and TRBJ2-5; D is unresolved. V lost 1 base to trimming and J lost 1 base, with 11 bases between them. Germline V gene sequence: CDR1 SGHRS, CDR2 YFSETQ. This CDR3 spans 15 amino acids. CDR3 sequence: CASSLYGLLQETQYF. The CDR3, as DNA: TGCGCCAGCAGCTTGTACGGGCTACTCCAAGAGACCCAGTACTTC. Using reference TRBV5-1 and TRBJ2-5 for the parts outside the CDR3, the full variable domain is KAGVTQTPRYLIKTRGQQVTLSCSPISGHRSVSWYQQTPGQGLQFLFEYFSETQRNKGNFPGRFSGRQFSNSRSEMNVSTLELGDSALYLCASSLYGLLQETQYFGPGTRLLVL.

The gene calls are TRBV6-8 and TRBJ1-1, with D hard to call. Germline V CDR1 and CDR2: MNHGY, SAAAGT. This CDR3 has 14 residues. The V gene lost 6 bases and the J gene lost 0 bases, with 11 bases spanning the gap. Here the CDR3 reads CASRVTALNTEAFF. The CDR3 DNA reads TGTGCCAGCAGAGTAACAGCCTTGAACACTGAAGCTTTCTTT.

The DNA for the CDR3 is TGCGCCAGCAGCTTTGGTTGGGGAAACTTCTACGAGCAGTACTTC. Translating gives CASSFGWGNFYEQYF. The chain recombines TRBV5-1 with TRBJ2-7, with D uncertain. The length of the CDR3 is 15 residues. Deletions cut 2 bases from V and 3 bases from J, with 15 bases between. Germline CDR1 reads SGHRS; CDR2 reads YFSETQ.

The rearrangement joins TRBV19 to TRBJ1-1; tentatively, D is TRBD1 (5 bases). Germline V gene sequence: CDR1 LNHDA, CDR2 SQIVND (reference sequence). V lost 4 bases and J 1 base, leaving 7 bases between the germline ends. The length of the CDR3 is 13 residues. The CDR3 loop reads CASSTQGNTEAFF. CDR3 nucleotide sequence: TGTGCCAGTAGTACGCAGGGGAACACTGAAGCTTTCTTT.

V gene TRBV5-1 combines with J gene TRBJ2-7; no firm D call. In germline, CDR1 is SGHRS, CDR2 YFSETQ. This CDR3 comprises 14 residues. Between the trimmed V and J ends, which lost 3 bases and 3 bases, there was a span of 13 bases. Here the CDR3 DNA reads TGCGCCAGCAGCTATTCGGTTGGGCGCTACGAGCAGTACTTC. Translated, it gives CASSYSVGRYEQYF.

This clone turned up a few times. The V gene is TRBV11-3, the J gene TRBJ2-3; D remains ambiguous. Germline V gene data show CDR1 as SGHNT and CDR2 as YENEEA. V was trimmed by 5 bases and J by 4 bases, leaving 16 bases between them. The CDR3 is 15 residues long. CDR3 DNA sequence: TGTGCCAGCAGCCTGGAAGACCAAATCGCAGATACGCAGTATTTT. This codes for CASSLEDQIADTQYF.

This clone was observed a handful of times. CDR3 residues: CASSWTGPEETQYF. The CDR3 DNA follows: TGTGCCAGCAGCTGGACAGGTCCCGAAGAGACCCAGTACTTC. The V call is TRBV11-3, the J call TRBJ2-5, with 7 bases lining up with TRBD1. Germline CDR1 reads SGHNT; CDR2 reads YENEEA. The junction had 5 bases not matched to a gene; V was cut back by 4 bases and J by 3 bases. The CDR3 totals 14 residues.

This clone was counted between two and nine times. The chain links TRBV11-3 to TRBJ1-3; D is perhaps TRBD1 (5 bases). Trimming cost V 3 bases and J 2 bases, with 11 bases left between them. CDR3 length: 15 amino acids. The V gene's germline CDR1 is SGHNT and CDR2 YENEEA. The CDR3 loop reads CASSLAGVTGNTIYF. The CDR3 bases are TGTGCCAGCAGCTTGGCGGGGGTCACTGGAAACACCATATATTTT. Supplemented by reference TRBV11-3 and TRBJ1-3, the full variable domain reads EAGVVQSPRYKIIEKKQPVAFWCNPISGHNTLYWYLQNLGQGPELLIRYENEEAVDDSQLPKDRFSAERLKGVDSTLKIQPAELGDSAVYLCASSLAGVTGNTIYFGEGSWLTVV.

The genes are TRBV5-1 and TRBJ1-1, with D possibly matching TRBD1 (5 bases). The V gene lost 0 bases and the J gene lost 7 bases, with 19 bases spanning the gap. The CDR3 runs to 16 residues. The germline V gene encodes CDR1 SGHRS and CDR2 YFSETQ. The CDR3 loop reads CASSLAWGGRKVEAFF. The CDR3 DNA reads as TGCGCCAGCAGCTTGGCCTGGGGGGGAAGGAAGGTTGAAGCTTTCTTT.

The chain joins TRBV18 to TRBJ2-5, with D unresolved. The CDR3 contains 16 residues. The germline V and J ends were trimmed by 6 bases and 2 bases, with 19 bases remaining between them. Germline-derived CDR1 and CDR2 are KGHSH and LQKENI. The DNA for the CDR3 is TGTGCCAGCTCCCTCTTCCAAGGCCACCCACAAGAGACCCAGTACTTC. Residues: CASSLFQGHPQETQYF.

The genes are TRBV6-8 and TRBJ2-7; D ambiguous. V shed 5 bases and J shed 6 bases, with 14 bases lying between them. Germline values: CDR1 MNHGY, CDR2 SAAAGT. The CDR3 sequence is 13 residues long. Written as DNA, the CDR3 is TGTGCCAGCAGTGACCCCCCGGCTGGCGAGCAGTACTTC. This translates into CASSDPPAGEQYF.

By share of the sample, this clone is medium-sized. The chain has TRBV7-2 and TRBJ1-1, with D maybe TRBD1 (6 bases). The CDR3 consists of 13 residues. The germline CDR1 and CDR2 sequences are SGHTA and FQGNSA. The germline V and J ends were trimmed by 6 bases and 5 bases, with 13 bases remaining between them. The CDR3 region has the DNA TGTGCCAGCAGACCGCCAGGGGAAACTGAAGCTTTCTTT. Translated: CASRPPGETEAFF.

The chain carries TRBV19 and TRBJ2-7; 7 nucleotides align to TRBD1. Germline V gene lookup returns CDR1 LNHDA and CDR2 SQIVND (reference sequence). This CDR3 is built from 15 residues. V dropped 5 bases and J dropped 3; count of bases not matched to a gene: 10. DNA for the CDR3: TGTGCCAGTAGTCTCAACAGGGGCGCACTCTACGAGCAGTACTTC. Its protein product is CASSLNRGALYEQYF.

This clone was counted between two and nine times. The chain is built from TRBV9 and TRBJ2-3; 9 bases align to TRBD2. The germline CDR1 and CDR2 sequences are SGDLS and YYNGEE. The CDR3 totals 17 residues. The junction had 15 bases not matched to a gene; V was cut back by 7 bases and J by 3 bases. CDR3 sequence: CASSAPLGGGGTDTQYF. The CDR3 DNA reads TGTGCCAGCTCCGCTCCCTTGGGCGGGGGGGGGACAGATACGCAGTATTTT.

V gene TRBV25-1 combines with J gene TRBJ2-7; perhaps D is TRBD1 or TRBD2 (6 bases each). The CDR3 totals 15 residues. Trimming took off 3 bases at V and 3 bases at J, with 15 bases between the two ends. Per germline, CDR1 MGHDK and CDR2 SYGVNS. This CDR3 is CASSDSQRGDYEQYF. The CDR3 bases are TGTGCCAGCAGTGATTCCCAAAGGGGGGACTACGAGCAGTACTTC.

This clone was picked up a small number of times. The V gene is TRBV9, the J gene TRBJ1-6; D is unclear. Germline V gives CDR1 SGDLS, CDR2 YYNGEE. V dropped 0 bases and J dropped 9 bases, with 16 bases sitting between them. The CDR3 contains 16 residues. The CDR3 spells CASSVDNGLMSSPLHF. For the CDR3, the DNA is TGTGCCAGCAGCGTAGATAATGGACTTATGAGTTCACCCCTCCACTTT. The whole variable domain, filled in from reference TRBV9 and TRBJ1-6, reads DSGVTQTPKHLITATGQRVTLRCSPRSGDLSVYWYQQSLDQGLQFLIQYYNGEERAKGNILERFSAQQFPDLHSELNLSSLELGDSALYFCASSVDNGLMSSPLHFGNGTRLTVT.

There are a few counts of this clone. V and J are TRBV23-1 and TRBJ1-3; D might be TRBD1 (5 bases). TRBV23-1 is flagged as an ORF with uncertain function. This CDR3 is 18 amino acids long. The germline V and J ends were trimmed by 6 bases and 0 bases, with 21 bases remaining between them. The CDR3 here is CASSQEEAGRYSGNTIYF. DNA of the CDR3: TGCGCCAGCAGCCAAGAGGAAGCGGGGCGGTACTCTGGAAACACCATATATTTT.

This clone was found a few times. CDR3 in DNA: TGTGCCAGCAGTCCCCAGTTCGCCGGTGAAGCTTTCTTT. It is translated as CASSPQFAGEAFF. This rearrangement joins TRBV9 to TRBJ1-1; D gene uncertain. CDR3 length equals 13 residues. Trimming removed 5 bases at V and 7 bases at J, with 15 bases between. Germline V gene data show CDR1 as SGDLS and CDR2 as YYNGEE.

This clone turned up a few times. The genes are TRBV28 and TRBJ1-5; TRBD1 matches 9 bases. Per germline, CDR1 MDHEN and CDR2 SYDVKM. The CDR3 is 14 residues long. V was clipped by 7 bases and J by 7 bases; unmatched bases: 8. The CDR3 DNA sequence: TGTGCCAGCAAAACAGGGGGCTTTTGGCAGCCCCAGCATTTT. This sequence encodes CASKTGGFWQPQHF.

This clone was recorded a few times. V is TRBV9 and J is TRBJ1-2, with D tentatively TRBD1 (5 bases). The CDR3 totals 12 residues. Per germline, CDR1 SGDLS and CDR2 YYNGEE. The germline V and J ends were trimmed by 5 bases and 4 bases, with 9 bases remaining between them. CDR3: CASRFDSYGYTF. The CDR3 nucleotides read TGTGCCAGCAGATTTGACAGCTATGGCTACACCTTC.

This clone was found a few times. The CDR3 DNA reads as TGTGCCTGGAACAGGGGACACGAGCAGTACTTC. It is translated as CAWNRGHEQYF. V gene TRBV30 combines with J gene TRBJ2-7; 7 bases are a match to TRBD1. Per the germline V gene, CDR1 is GTSNPN and CDR2 is SVGIG (reference sequence). With V trimmed by 4 bases and J by 5 bases, 2 bases remained unmatched. The length of the CDR3 is 11 residues.

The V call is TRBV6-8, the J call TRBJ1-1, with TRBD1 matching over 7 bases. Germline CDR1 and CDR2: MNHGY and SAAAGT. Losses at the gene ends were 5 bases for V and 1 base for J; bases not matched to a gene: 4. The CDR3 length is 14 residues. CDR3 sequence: CASSPTGQNTEAFF. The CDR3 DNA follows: TGTGCCAGCAGTCCGACAGGGCAGAACACTGAAGCTTTCTTT.

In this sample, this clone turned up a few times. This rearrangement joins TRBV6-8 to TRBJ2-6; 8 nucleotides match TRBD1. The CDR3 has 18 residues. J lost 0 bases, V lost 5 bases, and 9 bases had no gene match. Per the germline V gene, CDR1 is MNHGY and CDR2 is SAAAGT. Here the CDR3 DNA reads TGTGCCAGCAGTGCCGGGACAGGAGGTCGCTCTGGGGCCAACGTCCTGACTTTC. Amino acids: CASSAGTGGRSGANVLTF.

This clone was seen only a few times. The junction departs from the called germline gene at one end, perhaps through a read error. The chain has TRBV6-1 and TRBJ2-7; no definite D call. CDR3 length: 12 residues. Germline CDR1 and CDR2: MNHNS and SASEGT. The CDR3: CAISEAFYEQYF. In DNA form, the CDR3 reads TGTGCCATCAGTGAAGCGTTTTACGAGCAGTACTTC.

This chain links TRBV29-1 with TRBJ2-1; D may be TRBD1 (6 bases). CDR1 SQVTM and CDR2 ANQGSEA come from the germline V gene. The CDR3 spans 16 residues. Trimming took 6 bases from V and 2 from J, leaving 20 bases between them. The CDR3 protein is CSVILQDRRTYNEQFF. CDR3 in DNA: TGCAGCGTCATACTCCAGGACAGACGTACCTACAATGAGCAGTTCTTC.

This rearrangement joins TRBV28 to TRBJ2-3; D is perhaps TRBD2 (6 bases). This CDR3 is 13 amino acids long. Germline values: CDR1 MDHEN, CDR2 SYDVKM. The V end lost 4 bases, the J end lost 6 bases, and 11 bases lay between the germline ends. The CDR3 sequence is CASSWGVTDTQYF. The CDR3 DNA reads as TGTGCCAGCAGTTGGGGGGTTACGGATACGCAGTATTTT.

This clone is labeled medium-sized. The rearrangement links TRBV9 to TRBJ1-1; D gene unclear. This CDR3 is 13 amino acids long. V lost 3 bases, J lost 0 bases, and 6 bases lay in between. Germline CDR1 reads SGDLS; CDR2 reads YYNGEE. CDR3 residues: CASSEHVNTEAFF. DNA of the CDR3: TGTGCCAGCAGCGAACACGTGAACACTGAAGCTTTCTTT.

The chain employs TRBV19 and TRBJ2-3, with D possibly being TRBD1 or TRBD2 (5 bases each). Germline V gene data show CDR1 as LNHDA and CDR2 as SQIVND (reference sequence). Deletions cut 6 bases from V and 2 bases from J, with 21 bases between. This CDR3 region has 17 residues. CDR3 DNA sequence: TGTGCCAGTAGGGTGGGGAGTGCAGGGCCGACCACAGATACGCAGTATTTT. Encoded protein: CASRVGSAGPTTDTQYF.

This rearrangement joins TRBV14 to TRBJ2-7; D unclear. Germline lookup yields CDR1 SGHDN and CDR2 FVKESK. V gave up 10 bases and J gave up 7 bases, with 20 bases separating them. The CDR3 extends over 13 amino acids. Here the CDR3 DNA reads TGTGCCACCTCAAAGGACCTTCGCCGGGAGCAGTACTTC. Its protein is CATSKDLRREQYF. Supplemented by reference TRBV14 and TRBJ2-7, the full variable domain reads EAGVTQFPSHSVIEKGQTVTLRCDPISGHDNLYWYRRVMGKEIKFLLHFVKESKQDESGMPNNRFLAERTGGTYSTLKVQPAELEDSGVYFCATSKDLRREQYFGPGTRLTVT.

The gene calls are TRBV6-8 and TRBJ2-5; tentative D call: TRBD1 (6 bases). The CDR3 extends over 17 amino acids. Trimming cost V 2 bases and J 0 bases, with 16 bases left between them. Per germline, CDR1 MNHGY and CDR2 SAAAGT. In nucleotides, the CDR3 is TGTGCCAGCAGTTACCAACCGGGACACCTGTACCAAGAGACCCAGTACTTC. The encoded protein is CASSYQPGHLYQETQYF.

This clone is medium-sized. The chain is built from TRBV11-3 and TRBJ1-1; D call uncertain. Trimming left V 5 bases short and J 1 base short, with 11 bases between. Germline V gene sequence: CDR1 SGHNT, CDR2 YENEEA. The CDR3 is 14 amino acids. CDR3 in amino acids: CASSLRLGNTEAFF. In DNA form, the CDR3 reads TGTGCCAGCAGCCTTAGGTTAGGGAACACTGAAGCTTTCTTT. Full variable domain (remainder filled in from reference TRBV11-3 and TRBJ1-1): EAGVVQSPRYKIIEKKQPVAFWCNPISGHNTLYWYLQNLGQGPELLIRYENEEAVDDSQLPKDRFSAERLKGVDSTLKIQPAELGDSAVYLCASSLRLGNTEAFFGQGTRLTVV.